The 18 T cell receptor beta chains below all came from one sample that was sequenced in a study of shared clonotypes between healthy human individuals. The method was immunoSEQ multiplex PCR; TCRdb's version includes in-frame clones alone and lacks a portion of them. The sample holds about 1 million clones, about 70% seen once. Material for sequencing was memory CD4+ T cells sorted from blood. Described subset: CD45RA-negative fraction. All receptors derive from a man between 18 and 29 years old in good health.

Only a few counts were recorded for this clone. CDR3 in DNA: TGTGCCAGCAGCCCTTCGAAGAACACCGGGGAGCTGTTTTTT. Translation gives CASSPSKNTGELFF. The V call is TRBV7-2, the J call TRBJ2-2; D gene ambiguous. CDR1 and CDR2 (germline): SGHTA, FQGNSA. The CDR3 loop spans 14 amino acids. V was cut by 5 bases and J by 1 base, with 8 bases left in between.

The genes are TRBV5-8 and TRBJ2-4; D is ambiguous. Germline CDR1 reads SGHTS; CDR2 reads YDEGEE. The V and J ends lost 0 bases and 3 bases respectively, with 7 bases between them. This CDR3 is built from 14 residues. The CDR3 DNA is TGTGCCAGCAGCTTGGTGACTTTCAAAAACATTCAGTACTTC. It translates to CASSLVTFKNIQYF.

This clone came up a few times. The rearrangement links TRBV6-5 to TRBJ1-1; a possible D gene is TRBD1 (5 bases). This CDR3 has 14 residues. Germline V CDR1 and CDR2: MNHEY, SVGAGI. V was shortened by 5 bases and J by 5 bases, with 15 bases between the two germline ends. The CDR3 here is CASSPHSQGTEAFF. The CDR3, as DNA: TGTGCCAGCAGTCCTCACTCCCAGGGAACTGAAGCTTTCTTT.

The chain carries TRBV6-5 and TRBJ1-3; D is unresolved. The CDR3 contains 15 residues. CDR1 is MNHEY and CDR2 is SVGAGI in the germline V gene. Trimming took 0 bases from V and 10 from J, leaving 16 bases between them. DNA of the CDR3: TGTGCCAGCAGTTACTCGAGGTCAATCCTTAGTACCATATATTTT. It translates to CASSYSRSILSTIYF.

V is TRBV5-1 and J is TRBJ2-1; 12 nucleotides match TRBD2. Germline-derived CDR1 and CDR2 are SGHRS and YFSETQ. This CDR3 contains 15 residues. V lost 4 bases to trimming and J lost 6 bases; unmatched junction nucleotides: 5. The CDR3 nucleotides are TGCGCCAGCAGCCCTGGACTAGCGGGAAGCAATGAGCAGTTCTTC. It translates to CASSPGLAGSNEQFF.

The chain employs TRBV18 and TRBJ2-7, with 12 bases that match TRBD2. The CDR3 spans 15 residues. The germline V gene has CDR1 KGHSH and CDR2 LQKENI. The J segment lost 3 bases and the V segment lost 4 bases, leaving 4 bases of the junction unmatched. CDR3 residues: CASSLTTSGGYEQYF. The CDR3 DNA follows: TGTGCCAGCTCACTGACGACTAGCGGGGGCTACGAGCAGTACTTC.

The chain is built from TRBV28 and TRBJ1-2, with D possibly matching TRBD1 (6 bases). The CDR3 totals 14 residues. V was pared by 3 bases and J by 8 bases, with 16 bases between. CDR1 and CDR2 (germline): MDHEN, SYDVKM. The CDR3 sequence is CASSFWTPGEGYTF. DNA of the CDR3: TGTGCCAGCAGTTTCTGGACACCAGGGGAGGGCTACACCTTC.

The rearrangement uses TRBV6-1 and TRBJ2-1, with 16 bases fitting TRBD2. The CDR3 has 18 residues. Trimming took 4 bases from V and 8 from J; bases not matched to a gene: 11. Germline V lookup: CDR1 MNHNS, CDR2 SASEGT. CDR3 protein: CASSVGTSGGAVSYEQFF. The CDR3 DNA reads as TGTGCCAGCAGTGTCGGGACTAGCGGGGGGGCCGTGAGTTATGAGCAGTTCTTC.

CDR3 sequence: CASSPRGRGNTIYF. The CDR3 nucleotides are TGTGCCAGCAGCCCCCGGGGGCGTGGAAACACCATATATTTT. This chain uses TRBV6-5 with TRBJ1-3, with D tentatively TRBD1 (6 bases). Trimming took off 6 bases at V and 3 bases at J, with 12 bases between the two ends. The CDR3 extends over 14 amino acids. Germline V CDR1 and CDR2: MNHEY, SVGAGI.

This chain uses TRBV10-3 with TRBJ2-5; 9 bases match TRBD1. The J call may be faulty, since TRBJ2-7 better matches the DNA end. The CDR3 consists of 14 residues. Looked up from germline, CDR1 is ENHRY and CDR2 is SYGVKD. CDR3 residues: CAISERTGVYEQYF. The CDR3, as DNA: TGTGCCATCAGTGAACGGACAGGGGTCTACGAGCAGTACTTC.

The rearrangement links TRBV5-6 to TRBJ2-3; D perhaps matches TRBD2 (6 bases). Trimming shortened V by 2 bases and J by 10 bases, and 11 bases separated the two germline ends. The CDR3 length is 12 residues. Germline CDR1 is SGHDT and CDR2 is YYEEEE. The CDR3 DNA is TGTGCCAGCAGCTTCGCGGGGAGTTCGCAGTATTTT. Its translation: CASSFAGSSQYF.

The chain carries TRBV5-8 and TRBJ1-5, with D perhaps matching TRBD1 (5 bases). The CDR3 is made up of 12 amino acids. Trimming removed 7 bases at V and 3 bases at J, with 8 bases between. Germline V gene data show CDR1 as SGHTS and CDR2 as YDEGEE. CDR3 region: CASVGLNQPQHF. CDR3 coding DNA: TGTGCCAGCGTGGGGCTCAATCAGCCCCAGCATTTT.

V usage is TRBV2 and J usage is TRBJ2-7, with 10 bases matching TRBD1. Germline V gene data show CDR1 as SNHLY and CDR2 as FYNNEI. J was trimmed by 7 bases and V by 6 bases; bases with no gene match: 3. CDR3 size: 12 residues. The CDR3 DNA is TGTGCCAGCAGAGTGGACAGGGGGGAGCAGTACTTC. This translates into CASRVDRGEQYF.

A single count supports this clone. This chain links TRBV28 with TRBJ1-5; D gene ambiguous. CDR1 is MDHEN and CDR2 is SYDVKM in the germline V gene. The CDR3 contains 17 residues. V gave up 2 bases and J gave up 2 bases, with 16 bases separating them. The CDR3 DNA follows: TGTGCCAGCAGTTTAGTAGGTTTTCCCCGGGGCAATCAGCCCCAGCATTTT. Protein product: CASSLVGFPRGNQPQHF.

This clone was seen only a few times. The rearrangement uses TRBV5-1 and TRBJ1-4, with a weak D call TRBD1 (6 bases). The germline gives CDR1 SGHRS, CDR2 YFSETQ. Trimming removed 4 bases from V and 0 bases from J, with 10 bases in between. There are 15 residues in the CDR3. DNA of the CDR3: TGCGCCAGCAGCCGGACAGTTGCAACTAATGAAAAACTGTTTTTT. Its protein product is CASSRTVATNEKLFF.

This clone was seen just once. This rearrangement joins TRBV5-6 to TRBJ2-7, with 7 bases identical to TRBD1. Germline CDR1 reads SGHDT; CDR2 reads YYEEEE. The CDR3 sequence is 16 residues long. V lost 2 bases and J lost 6; bases outside the gene matches: 14. As DNA, the CDR3 is TGTGCCAGCAGCTTAGACCCAGGGGGAGCATTCGGCGAGCAGTACTTC. Translated, it gives CASSLDPGGAFGEQYF.

V and J are TRBV6-5 and TRBJ2-7; TRBD1 agrees at 11 bases. With 7 bases clipped from V and 6 bases from J, the junction kept 8 bases outside the gene matches. Looked up from germline, CDR1 is MNHEY and CDR2 is SVGAGI. There are 14 residues in the CDR3. The CDR3 loop is CASIPGTGGREQYF. CDR3 nucleotide sequence: TGTGCCAGCATTCCCGGGACAGGGGGTCGCGAGCAGTACTTC.

V is TRBV30 and J is TRBJ2-5, with D perhaps matching TRBD2 (6 bases). There are 13 residues in the CDR3. Per germline, CDR1 GTSNPN and CDR2 SVGIG (reference sequence). V lost 1 base, J lost 1 base, and 7 bases lay in between. CDR3 in amino acids: CAWSGLGQETQYF. Here the CDR3 DNA reads TGTGCCTGGAGTGGACTAGGCCAAGAGACCCAGTACTTC. The complete variable domain, with remaining parts taken from reference TRBV30 and TRBJ2-5, reads SQTIHQWPATLVQPVGSPLSLECTVEGTSNPNLYWYRQAAGRGLQLLFYSVGIGQISSEVPQNLSASRPQDRQFILSSKKLLLSDSGFYLCAWSGLGQETQYFGPGTRLLVL.